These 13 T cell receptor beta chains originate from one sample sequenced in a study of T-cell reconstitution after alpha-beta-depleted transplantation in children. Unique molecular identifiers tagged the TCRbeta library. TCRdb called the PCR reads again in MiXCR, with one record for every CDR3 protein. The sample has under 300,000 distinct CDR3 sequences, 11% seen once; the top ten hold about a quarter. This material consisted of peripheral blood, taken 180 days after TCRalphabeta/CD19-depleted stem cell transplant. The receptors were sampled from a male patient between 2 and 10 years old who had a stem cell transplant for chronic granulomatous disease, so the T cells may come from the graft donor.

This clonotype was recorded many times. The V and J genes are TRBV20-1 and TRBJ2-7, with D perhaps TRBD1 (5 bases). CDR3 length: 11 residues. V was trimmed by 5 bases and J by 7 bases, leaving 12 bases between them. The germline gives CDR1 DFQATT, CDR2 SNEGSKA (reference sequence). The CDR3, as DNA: TGCAGTGCTCCAGGGTACGGAGAGCAGTACTTC. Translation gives CSAPGYGEQYF.

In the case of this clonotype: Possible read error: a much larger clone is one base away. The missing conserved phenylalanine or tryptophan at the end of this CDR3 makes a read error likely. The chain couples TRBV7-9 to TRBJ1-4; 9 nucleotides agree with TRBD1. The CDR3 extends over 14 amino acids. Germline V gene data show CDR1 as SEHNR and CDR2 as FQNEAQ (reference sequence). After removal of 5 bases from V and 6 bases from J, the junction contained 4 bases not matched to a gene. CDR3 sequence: CASSLRQGDEKLFY. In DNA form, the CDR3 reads TGTGCCAGCAGCCTAAGACAGGGGGATGAAAAACTGTTTTAT.

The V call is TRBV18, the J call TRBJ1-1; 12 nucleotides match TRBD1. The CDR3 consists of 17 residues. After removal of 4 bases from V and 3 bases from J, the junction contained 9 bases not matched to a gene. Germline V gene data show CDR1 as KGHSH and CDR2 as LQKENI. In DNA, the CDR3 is TGTGCCAGCTCACAGAATCGGGACAGGGGGCTGGACACTGAAGCTTTCTTT. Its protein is CASSQNRDRGLDTEAFF.

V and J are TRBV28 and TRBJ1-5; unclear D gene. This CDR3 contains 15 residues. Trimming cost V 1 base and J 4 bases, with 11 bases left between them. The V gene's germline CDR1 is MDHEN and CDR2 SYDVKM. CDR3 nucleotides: TGTGCCAGCAGTTTATTCGTCAGACGAAATCAGCCCCAGCATTTT. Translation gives CASSLFVRRNQPQHF.

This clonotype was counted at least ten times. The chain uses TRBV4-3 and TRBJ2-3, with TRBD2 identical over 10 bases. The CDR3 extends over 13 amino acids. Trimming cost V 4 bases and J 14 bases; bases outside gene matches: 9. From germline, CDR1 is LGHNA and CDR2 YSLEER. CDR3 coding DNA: TGCGCCAGCAGCCGGGGCTGGACTAGCGGTCTGTATTTT. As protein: CASSRGWTSGLYF.

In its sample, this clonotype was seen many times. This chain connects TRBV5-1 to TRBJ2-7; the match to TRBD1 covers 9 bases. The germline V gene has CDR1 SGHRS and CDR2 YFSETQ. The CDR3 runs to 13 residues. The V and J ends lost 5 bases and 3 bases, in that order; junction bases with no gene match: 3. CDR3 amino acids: CASRPGQGYEQYF. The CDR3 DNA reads TGCGCCAGCAGACCGGGACAGGGCTACGAGCAGTACTTC.

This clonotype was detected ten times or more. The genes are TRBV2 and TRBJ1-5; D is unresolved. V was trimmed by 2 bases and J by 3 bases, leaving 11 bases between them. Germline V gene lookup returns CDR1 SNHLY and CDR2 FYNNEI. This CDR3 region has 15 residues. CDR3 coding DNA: TGTGCCAGCAGTGAATCAGAGGTACTCAATCAGCCCCAGCATTTT. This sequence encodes CASSESEVLNQPQHF.

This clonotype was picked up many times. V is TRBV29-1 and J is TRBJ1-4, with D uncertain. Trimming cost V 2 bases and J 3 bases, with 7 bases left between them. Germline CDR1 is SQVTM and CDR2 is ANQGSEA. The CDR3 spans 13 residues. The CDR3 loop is CSVERQPNEKLFF. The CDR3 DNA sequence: TGCAGCGTTGAAAGGCAGCCTAATGAAAAACTGTTTTTT.

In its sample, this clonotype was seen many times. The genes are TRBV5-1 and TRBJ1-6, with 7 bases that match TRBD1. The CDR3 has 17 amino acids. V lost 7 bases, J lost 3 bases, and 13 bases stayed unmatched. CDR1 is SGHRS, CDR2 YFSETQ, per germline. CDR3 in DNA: TGCGCCAGCGCCGGGACAGCCAAAAGCGACTATAATTCACCCCTCCACTTT. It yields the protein CASAGTAKSDYNSPLHF.

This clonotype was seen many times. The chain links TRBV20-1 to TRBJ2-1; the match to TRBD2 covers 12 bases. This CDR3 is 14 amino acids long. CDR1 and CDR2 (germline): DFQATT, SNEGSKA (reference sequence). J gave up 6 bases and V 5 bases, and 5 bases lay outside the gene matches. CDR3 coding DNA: TGCAGTGCTCGACTAGCGGGAGAATCCAATGAGCAGTTCTTC. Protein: CSARLAGESNEQFF.

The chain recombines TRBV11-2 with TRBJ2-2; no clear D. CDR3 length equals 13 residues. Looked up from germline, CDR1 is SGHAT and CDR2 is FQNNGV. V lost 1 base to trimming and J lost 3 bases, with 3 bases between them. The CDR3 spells CASSLGYTGELFF. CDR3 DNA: TGTGCCAGCAGCTTAGGGTACACCGGGGAGCTGTTTTTT.

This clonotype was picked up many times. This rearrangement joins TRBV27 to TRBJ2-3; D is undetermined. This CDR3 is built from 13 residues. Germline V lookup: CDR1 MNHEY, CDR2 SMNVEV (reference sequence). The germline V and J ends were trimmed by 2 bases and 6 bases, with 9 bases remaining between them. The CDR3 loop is CASSLPERDTQYF. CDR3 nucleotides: TGTGCCAGCAGTTTACCGGAGAGGGATACGCAGTATTTT.

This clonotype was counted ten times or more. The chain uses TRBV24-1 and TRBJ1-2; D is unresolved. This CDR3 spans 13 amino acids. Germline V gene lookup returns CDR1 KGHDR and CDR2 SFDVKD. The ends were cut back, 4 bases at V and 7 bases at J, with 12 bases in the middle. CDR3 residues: CATSEDGVGGYTF. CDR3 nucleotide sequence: TGTGCCACCAGTGAGGACGGGGTTGGTGGCTACACCTTC.